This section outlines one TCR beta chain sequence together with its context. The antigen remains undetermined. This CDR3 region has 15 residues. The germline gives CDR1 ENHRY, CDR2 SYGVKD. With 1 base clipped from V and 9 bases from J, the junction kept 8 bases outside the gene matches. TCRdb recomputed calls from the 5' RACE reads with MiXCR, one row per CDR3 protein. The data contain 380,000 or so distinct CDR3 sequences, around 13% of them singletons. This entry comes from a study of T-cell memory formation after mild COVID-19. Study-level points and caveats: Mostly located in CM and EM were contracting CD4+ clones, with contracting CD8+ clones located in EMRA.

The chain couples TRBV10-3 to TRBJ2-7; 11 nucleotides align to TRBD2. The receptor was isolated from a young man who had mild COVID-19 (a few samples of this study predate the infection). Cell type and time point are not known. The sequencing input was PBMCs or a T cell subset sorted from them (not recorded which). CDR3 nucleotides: TGTGCCATCAGTGAGTTGTCTAGCGGGGGGCCATCGCAGTACTTC. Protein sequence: CAISELSSGGPSQYF.